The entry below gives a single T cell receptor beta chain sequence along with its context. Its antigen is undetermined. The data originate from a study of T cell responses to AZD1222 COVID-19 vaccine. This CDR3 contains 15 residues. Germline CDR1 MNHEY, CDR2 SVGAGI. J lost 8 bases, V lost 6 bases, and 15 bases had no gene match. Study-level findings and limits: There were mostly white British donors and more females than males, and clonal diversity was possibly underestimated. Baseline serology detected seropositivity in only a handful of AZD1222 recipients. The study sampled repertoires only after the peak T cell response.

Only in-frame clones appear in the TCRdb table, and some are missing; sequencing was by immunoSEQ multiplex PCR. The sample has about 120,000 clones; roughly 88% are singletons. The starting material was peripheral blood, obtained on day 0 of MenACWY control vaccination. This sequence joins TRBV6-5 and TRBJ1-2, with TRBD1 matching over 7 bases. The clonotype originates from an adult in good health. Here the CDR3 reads CASRRLTTGVGGYTF. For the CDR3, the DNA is TGTGCCAGCAGACGCCTTACCACAGGGGTGGGGGGCTACACCTTC.